The clone carrying this T cell receptor (beta chain) was observed once. The CDR3 totals 15 residues. With V trimmed by 0 bases and J by 9 bases, 3 bases remained unmatched. Germline V gene lookup returns CDR1 SGDLS and CDR2 YYNGEE. The entry originates in a study of cytomegalovirus exposure and HLA in healthy donors. The PCR contained 60 Vbeta and 13 Jbeta primers. TCRdb's copy holds only in-frame clones and misses some; the assay was immunoSEQ multiplex PCR. This table has 60,000 or so clones, about 80% appearing once. The TCR originated in a woman aged 40 to 50 in good health and CMV-seropositive. The sequenced sample was PBMCs. The chain has TRBV9 and TRBJ1-6, with 10 bases fitting TRBD1. The CDR3 reads CASSVDGTGASPLHF. The CDR3 bases are TGTGCCAGCAGCGTAGACGGGACAGGGGCTTCACCCCTCCACTTT. The variable domain in full, with the rest retrieved from reference TRBV9 and TRBJ1-6, is DSGVTQTPKHLITATGQRVTLRCSPRSGDLSVYWYQQSLDQGLQFLIQYYNGEERAKGNILERFSAQQFPDLHSELNLSSLELGDSALYFCASSVDGTGASPLHFGNGTRLTVT.